The 25 T cell receptor beta chains below all came from one sample that was sequenced in a study of cytomegalovirus exposure and HLA in healthy donors. In the PCR, 60 Vbeta and 13 Jbeta primers were used. Assay used: immunoSEQ multiplex PCR; TCRdb lists only in-frame clones, some missing. The sample includes 100,000 to 150,000 clones, approximately 17% of them seen just once. Sequencing was carried out using PBMCs. The receptors here all came from a female donor in good health and CMV-seropositive.

The genes are TRBV30 and TRBJ1-4; D remains unclear. The CDR3 extends over 13 amino acids. V was cut by 5 bases and J by 2 bases, with 9 bases left in between. Germline CDR1 and CDR2: GTSNPN and SVGIG (reference sequence). As DNA, the CDR3 is TGTGCCTGGTTTCAGGCGACTAATGAAAAACTGTTTTTT. It specifies CAWFQATNEKLFF.

The V gene is TRBV6-4, the J gene TRBJ2-7, with D perhaps TRBD2 (6 bases). Germline CDR1 MRHNA, CDR2 SNTAGT. The CDR3 loop spans 14 amino acids. The V end lost 6 bases, the J end lost 4 bases, and 16 bases lay between the germline ends. CDR3 bases: TGTGCCAGCAGCGTACGAGCGGGTGGGTACGAGCAGTACTTC. It codes for CASSVRAGGYEQYF.

The genes are TRBV27 and TRBJ1-2, with 8 bases lining up with TRBD1. The V gene end was trimmed by 5 bases and the J gene end by 8 bases; junction bases not matched to a gene: 7. This CDR3 has 13 amino acids. Germline CDR1 MNHEY, CDR2 SMNVEV (reference sequence). The CDR3 is CASSRGQGGGYTF. The CDR3 nucleotides read TGTGCCAGCAGTCGAGGACAGGGCGGCGGCTACACCTTC.

In this sample, this clone turned up a few times. The rearrangement uses TRBV4-1 and TRBJ2-1, with 9 bases lining up with TRBD1. V shed 4 bases, J shed 7 bases, and the junction held 11 bases outside the gene matches. This CDR3 is 16 amino acids long. Per the germline V gene, CDR1 is MGHRA and CDR2 is YSYEKL. The CDR3 sequence is CASSRGQGLKMNEQFF. As DNA, the CDR3 is TGCGCCAGCAGCCGGGGACAGGGCCTTAAGATGAATGAGCAGTTCTTC.

The chain joins TRBV19 to TRBJ1-1; D not resolved. Germline CDR1 LNHDA, CDR2 SQIVND (reference sequence). The CDR3 has 15 amino acids. Trimming removed 7 bases at V and 0 bases at J, with 15 bases between. The CDR3 region is CASTPMLYMNTEAFF. CDR3 nucleotide sequence: TGTGCCAGTACCCCGATGCTTTACATGAACACTGAAGCTTTCTTT.

The chain is built from TRBV11-1 and TRBJ2-5; D might be TRBD1 (6 bases). V lost 6 bases to trimming and J lost 3 bases, with 11 bases between them. The V gene's germline CDR1 is SGHAT and CDR2 FQDESV (reference sequence). The CDR3 covers 13 residues. DNA of the CDR3: TGTGCCAGCAGACGATACAGGGAAGAGACCCAGTACTTC. Protein product: CASRRYREETQYF.

The rearrangement uses TRBV28 and TRBJ2-5; 7 bases map to TRBD2. The CDR3 runs 12 residues. Germline V gene data show CDR1 as MDHEN and CDR2 as SYDVKM. The CDR3 here is CATGRPLAAQYF. Written as DNA, the CDR3 is TGTGCTACCGGGAGGCCCCTCGCCGCCCAGTACTTC.

V gene TRBV10-2 combines with J gene TRBJ2-6; D is perhaps TRBD1 (5 bases). The germline V and J ends were trimmed by 7 bases and 0 bases, with 13 bases remaining between them. The CDR3 runs 16 residues. Germline V gives CDR1 WSHSY, CDR2 SAAADI. CDR3 DNA sequence: TGCGCCAGCAATTGGGGCCCTCCCTCTGGGGCCAACGTCCTGACTTTC. Translation: CASNWGPPSGANVLTF.

A single count supports this clone. The rearrangement links TRBV27 to TRBJ2-5; no firm D call. The CDR3 totals 12 residues. Between the trimmed V and J ends, which lost 6 bases and 0 bases, there was a span of 5 bases. Germline lookup yields CDR1 MNHEY and CDR2 SMNVEV (reference sequence). The DNA of the CDR3 is TGTGCCAGCAGCCCTGACCAAGAGACCCAGTACTTC. Translating gives CASSPDQETQYF.

The chain links TRBV6-1 to TRBJ2-3, with D tentatively TRBD1 (5 bases). This CDR3 has 13 residues. CDR1 is MNHNS and CDR2 is SASEGT in the germline V gene. V lost 3 bases and J 4 bases, leaving 8 bases between the germline ends. This CDR3 reads CASSDRVSDTQYF. The CDR3 coding sequence is TGTGCCAGCAGTGACAGGGTGTCAGATACGCAGTATTTT.

The genes are TRBV4-2 and TRBJ2-7; 8 nucleotides align to TRBD2. V was pared by 4 bases and J by 2 bases, with 4 bases of the junction left unmatched. CDR3 length: 14 residues. Germline CDR1 reads LGHNA; CDR2 reads YNFKEQ. The CDR3 region has the DNA TGTGCCAGCAGCCTTTACGGGGGGGCCTACGAGCAGTACTTC. This encodes CASSLYGGAYEQYF.

This clone was seen only a few times. V gene TRBV4-3 combines with J gene TRBJ1-4; no reliable D call. Trimming shortened V by 0 bases and J by 8 bases, and 7 bases separated the two germline ends. The germline V gene encodes CDR1 LGHNA and CDR2 YSLEER. The CDR3 totals 13 residues. CDR3 coding DNA: TGCGCCAGCAGCCAAGAGACTTGGGAAAAACTGTTTTTT. Amino acids: CASSQETWEKLFF.

This clone was counted between two and nine times. The V gene is TRBV7-2, the J gene TRBJ2-3; no firm D call. The germline gives CDR1 SGHTA, CDR2 FQGNSA. V was clipped by 6 bases and J by 5 bases, with 9 bases between them. The CDR3 extends over 12 amino acids. The CDR3 reads CASRSSGDTQYF. CDR3 coding DNA: TGTGCCAGCAGATCCTCGGGAGATACGCAGTATTTT. Complete variable domain (other parts from reference TRBV7-2 and TRBJ2-3): GAGVSQSPSNKVTEKGKDVELRCDPISGHTALYWYRQSLGQGLEFLIYFQGNSAPDKSGLPSDRFSAERTGGSVSTLTIQRTQQEDSAVYLCASRSSGDTQYFGPGTRLTVL.

This chain joins TRBV15 and TRBJ1-5; D may be TRBD1 (5 bases). This CDR3 spans 18 amino acids. Trimming removed 3 bases from V and 0 bases from J, with 18 bases in between. Germline V gene data show CDR1 as LNHNV and CDR2 as YYDKDF (reference sequence). The CDR3 bases are TGTGCCACCAGCAGGCGGAATTTTATAGGGGTTAGCAATCAGCCCCAGCATTTT. It encodes CATSRRNFIGVSNQPQHF.

The chain is built from TRBV14 and TRBJ2-2, with D possibly matching TRBD1 (6 bases). V gave up 5 bases and J gave up 0 bases, with 13 bases separating them. The germline V gene encodes CDR1 SGHDN and CDR2 FVKESK. This CDR3 has 16 amino acids. CDR3 sequence (DNA): TGTGCCAGCAGCAGGGGACACCTCGCGAACACCGGGGAGCTGTTTTTT. It specifies CASSRGHLANTGELFF. Drawing the rest from reference TRBV14 and TRBJ2-2, the complete variable domain is EAGVTQFPSHSVIEKGQTVTLRCDPISGHDNLYWYRRVMGKEIKFLLHFVKESKQDESGMPNNRFLAERTGGTYSTLKVQPAELEDSGVYFCASSRGHLANTGELFFGEGSRLTVL.

The genes are TRBV7-2 and TRBJ2-3; a weak D match, TRBD2 (5 bases). The CDR3 runs 14 residues. Trimming shortened V by 4 bases and J by 1 base, and 9 bases separated the two germline ends. Germline CDR1 is SGHTA and CDR2 is FQGNSA. CDR3 nucleotides: TGTGCCAGCAGCTCGGACTTTGGCACAGATACGCAGTATTTT. It encodes CASSSDFGTDTQYF.

The chain joins TRBV5-4 to TRBJ2-3, with 8 bases that match TRBD2. V was clipped by 0 bases and J by 0 bases; unmatched bases: 3. The germline V gene has CDR1 SGHNT and CDR2 YYREEE (reference sequence). There are 16 residues in the CDR3. The DNA for the CDR3 is TGTGCCAGCAGCTTGGCGGGAGGGACAAGCACAGATACGCAGTATTTT. Its protein is CASSLAGGTSTDTQYF.

V and J are TRBV10-3 and TRBJ2-5; D ambiguous. The DNA end is a closer match to TRBJ2-7, so the J assignment may be wrong. CDR1 is ENHRY, CDR2 SYGVKD, per germline. The length of the CDR3 is 13 residues. CDR3 in amino acids: CAIAGSVSYEQYF. DNA for the CDR3: TGTGCCATCGCAGGTTCAGTGAGCTACGAGCAGTACTTC.

This clone came up a few times. The V and J genes are TRBV11-2 and TRBJ1-1; D ambiguous. The CDR3 consists of 13 residues. V was cut by 1 base and J by 2 bases, with 5 bases left in between. Germline assignment: CDR1 SGHAT and CDR2 FQNNGV. The CDR3 sequence is CASSLGPNTEAFF. In nucleotides, the CDR3 is TGTGCCAGCAGCTTAGGTCCTAACACTGAAGCTTTCTTT.

This rearrangement joins TRBV23-1 to TRBJ2-1; D perhaps matches TRBD1 (5 bases). TRBV23-1 is labeled an ORF, and its function is uncertain. Trimming took 7 bases from V and 5 from J, leaving 15 bases between them. The CDR3 runs 14 residues. CDR3 region: CASTTGSENNEQFF. The CDR3 nucleotides read TGCGCCAGCACTACAGGTTCCGAAAACAATGAGCAGTTCTTC.

There are a few counts of this clone. The chain carries TRBV4-1 and TRBJ2-1; 8 nucleotides match TRBD2. From germline, CDR1 is MGHRA and CDR2 YSYEKL. V trimming: 4 bases; J trimming: 15 bases; junction bases outside the gene matches: 14. The CDR3 extends over 14 amino acids. The CDR3 protein is CASSPGTRHARRFF. The CDR3 DNA follows: TGCGCCAGCAGCCCCGGGACTAGGCACGCACGCCGGTTCTTC.

In this sample, this clone turned up a few times. The V and J genes are TRBV4-3 and TRBJ1-2, with TRBD1 identical over 10 bases. Unmatched junction bases numbered 9, after V lost 4 bases and J lost 7 bases. The CDR3 is 15 amino acids. From germline, CDR1 is LGHNA and CDR2 YSLEER. The CDR3 DNA reads TGCGCCAGCAGCCGCTCCGACAGGGGGCTCGGTGGCTACACCTTC. This gives the protein CASSRSDRGLGGYTF.

The rearrangement uses TRBV6-6 and TRBJ1-5; 9 bases match TRBD1. Germline CDR1 and CDR2: MNHNY and SVGAGI (reference sequence). Trimming cost V 5 bases and J 4 bases; bases outside gene matches: 3. There are 14 residues in the CDR3. CDR3 DNA sequence: TGTGCCAGCAGTCAAGGGACAGGGAATCAGCCCCAGCATTTT. Its protein product is CASSQGTGNQPQHF.

This clone was recorded a few times. The chain combines TRBV30 with TRBJ2-7; no clear D. CDR3 length equals 14 residues. V was clipped by 4 bases and J by 2 bases, with 15 bases between them. Germline V gene lookup returns CDR1 GTSNPN and CDR2 SVGIG (reference sequence). CDR3 DNA: TGTGCCTGGAATAATCCTATCTCTACCTACGAGCAGTACTTC. Amino acid sequence: CAWNNPISTYEQYF.

Only a few counts were recorded for this clone. Here the CDR3 DNA reads TGTGCCAGCAGTTTGGACAATTCCCCCTTATACGAGCAGTACTTC. Translating it yields CASSLDNSPLYEQYF. J is TRBJ2-7 and V is TRBV28; tentatively, D is TRBD1 (5 bases). The germline CDR1 and CDR2 sequences are MDHEN and SYDVKM. V dropped 3 bases and J dropped 4 bases, with 16 bases sitting between them. There are 15 residues in the CDR3.